The 32 T cell receptor beta chains below come from one sample, sequenced in a study of CD8 T cells in Susac syndrome. RNA, at about 0.45 to 1 ug, was reverse transcribed with random hexamers. In TCRdb, the immunoSEQ multiplex PCR reads were re-called with MiXCR into one record per CDR3 protein. This table holds under 95,000 distinct CDR3 sequences, about 95% found once. Sequenced input: CD4+ T cells from PBMCs. The receptors derive from a human donor with Susac syndrome.

DNA for the CDR3: TGTGCCAGCAAGACGACAGGGCAAAATTCACCCCTCCACTTT. Protein sequence: CASKTTGQNSPLHF. This chain connects TRBV6-2 or TRBV6-3 to TRBJ1-6; TRBD1 agrees at 7 bases. With 7 bases clipped from V and 7 bases from J, the junction kept 7 bases outside the gene matches. The CDR3 runs to 14 residues. The germline V gene has CDR1 MNHEY and CDR2 SVGEGT.

V usage is TRBV9 and J usage is TRBJ2-7; 9 nucleotides agree with TRBD1. Trimming cost V 4 bases and J 6 bases; bases outside gene matches: 8. The CDR3 sequence is 14 residues long. The germline gives CDR1 SGDLS, CDR2 YYNGEE. The chain's CDR3 is CASSSRGTGLEQYF. The DNA for the CDR3 is TGTGCCAGCAGCTCCAGGGGGACAGGGCTCGAGCAGTACTTC.

The chain joins TRBV25-1 to TRBJ2-5, with a possible D match to TRBD2 (7 bases). This CDR3 is built from 13 residues. Trimming shortened V by 4 bases and J by 7 bases, and 13 bases separated the two germline ends. In germline, CDR1 is MGHDK, CDR2 SYGVNS. The CDR3: CASSAVGGGTQYF. CDR3 nucleotides: TGTGCCAGCAGTGCCGTAGGGGGGGGGACCCAGTACTTC.

This rearrangement joins TRBV11-2 to TRBJ2-3, with 9 bases identical to TRBD2. This CDR3 has 14 residues. From germline, CDR1 is SGHAT and CDR2 FQNNGV. Trimming took 4 bases from V and 4 from J; bases not matched to a gene: 3. CDR3 in DNA: TGTGCCAGCAGCTCCGGGACTAGCTCAGATACGCAGTATTTT. It encodes CASSSGTSSDTQYF.

Written as DNA, the CDR3 is TGTGCTAGTGGTTTGGCACCCGGGACATCCAAGGAGCAGTACTTC. As protein: CASGLAPGTSKEQYF. The chain joins TRBV12-5 to TRBJ2-7; TRBD1 is a possible D gene (6 bases). The V gene's germline CDR1 is LGHNT and CDR2 FRNRAP. The CDR3 has 15 amino acids. V was pared by 1 base and J by 7 bases, with 17 bases between.

This chain uses TRBV7-8 with TRBJ2-5; 7 bases map to TRBD2. Trimming removed 4 bases from V and 4 bases from J; junction bases left unmatched: 12. Germline assignment: CDR1 SGHVS and CDR2 FQNEAQ. CDR3 size: 16 residues. CDR3 protein: CASSSGRLGGGETQYF. In DNA form, the CDR3 reads TGTGCCAGCAGCTCGGGACGTTTGGGGGGGGGAGAGACCCAGTACTTC.

The chain recombines TRBV20-1 with TRBJ2-5, with TRBD1 matching 8 bases. In germline, CDR1 is DFQATT, CDR2 SNEGSKA (reference sequence). V dropped 0 bases and J dropped 8; count of bases not matched to a gene: 8. This CDR3 comprises 14 residues. In DNA, the CDR3 is TGCAGTGCTAGAGATGAGAGACAGGGGTTCACCCAGTACTTC. This translates into CSARDERQGFTQYF.

The chain has TRBV30 and TRBJ2-2; 9 nucleotides match TRBD2. CDR3 length: 14 amino acids. V lost 4 bases, J lost 4 bases, and 4 bases stayed unmatched. The germline V gene has CDR1 GTSNPN and CDR2 SVGIG (reference sequence). The CDR3 protein is CAWTGGGATGELFF. CDR3 bases: TGTGCCTGGACAGGCGGGGGGGCCACCGGGGAGCTGTTTTTT.

The chain carries TRBV6-2 or TRBV6-3 and TRBJ2-3; D may be TRBD2 (7 bases). CDR3 length: 13 amino acids. Germline assignment: CDR1 MNHEY and CDR2 SVGEGT. V was cut by 11 bases and J by 5 bases, with 17 bases left in between. CDR3 sequence reads: CAGGGQIGDTQYF. The CDR3 DNA follows: TGTGCCGGGGGGGGCCAAATCGGAGATACGCAGTATTTT.

This chain uses TRBV11-2 with TRBJ2-2; D not certain. Trimming stripped 0 bases from V and 1 base from J, with 3 bases between. The CDR3 consists of 14 residues. From germline, CDR1 is SGHAT and CDR2 FQNNGV. The CDR3 protein is CASSLEMNTGELFF. The CDR3 DNA reads as TGTGCCAGCAGCTTAGAGATGAACACCGGGGAGCTGTTTTTT. Full variable domain (rest looked up from reference TRBV11-2 and TRBJ2-2): EAGVAQSPRYKIIEKRQSVAFWCNPISGHATLYWYQQILGQGPKLLIQFQNNGVVDDSQLPKDRFSAERLKGVDSTLKIQPAKLEDSAVYLCASSLEMNTGELFFGEGSRLTVL.

The chain links TRBV14 to TRBJ2-6; the D gene is possibly TRBD2 (5 bases). CDR3 length equals 16 residues. The germline CDR1 and CDR2 sequences are SGHDN and FVKESK. Deletions cut 0 bases from V and 4 bases from J, with 10 bases between. The CDR3 loop reads CASSQDSRVGANVLTF. CDR3 bases: TGTGCCAGCAGCCAAGATTCGAGGGTAGGGGCCAACGTCCTGACTTTC.

The chain is built from TRBV29-1 and TRBJ2-7, with D possibly called TRBD1 or TRBD2 (5 bases each). CDR3 length: 13 amino acids. Germline-derived CDR1 and CDR2 are SQVTM and ANQGSEA. The germline V and J ends were trimmed by 4 bases and 2 bases, with 12 bases remaining between them. The CDR3 nucleotides are TGCAGCGTTGCCCGGGACCGACCCTACGAGCAGTACTTC. Amino acids: CSVARDRPYEQYF.

This clonotype has only a few counts. The rearrangement links TRBV5-4 to TRBJ1-1; possible D gene TRBD1, 5 bases. The germline CDR1 and CDR2 sequences are SGHNT and YYREEE (reference sequence). The CDR3 extends over 14 amino acids. V lost 3 bases to trimming and J lost 11 bases, with 20 bases between them. The CDR3 DNA reads TGTGCCAGCAGCTCGACGGGGGACGCTTCTTTGGCTTTCTTT. This sequence encodes CASSSTGDASLAFF.

This rearrangement joins TRBV6-4 to TRBJ1-1; no clear D gene. V dropped 5 bases and J dropped 0 bases, with 7 bases sitting between them. Germline CDR1 MRHNA, CDR2 SNTAGT. The CDR3 is 13 residues long. DNA of the CDR3: TGTGCCAGCAGTTCCAGGCTGAACACTGAAGCTTTCTTT. Protein product: CASSSRLNTEAFF.

The chain joins TRBV11-2 to TRBJ2-5; D might be TRBD1 or TRBD2, each matching 7 bases. Germline V gives CDR1 SGHAT, CDR2 FQNNGV. The CDR3 consists of 14 residues. V lost 3 bases and J 4 bases, leaving 12 bases between the germline ends. The CDR3 bases are TGTGCCAGCAGCTTCAGGGGGGGTGGAGAGACCCAGTACTTC. Protein product: CASSFRGGGETQYF. Full variable domain (missing parts from reference TRBV11-2 and TRBJ2-5): EAGVAQSPRYKIIEKRQSVAFWCNPISGHATLYWYQQILGQGPKLLIQFQNNGVVDDSQLPKDRFSAERLKGVDSTLKIQPAKLEDSAVYLCASSFRGGGETQYFGPGTRLLVL.

V and J are TRBV5-6 and TRBJ2-7, with TRBD2 identical over 8 bases. Germline-derived CDR1 and CDR2 are SGHDT and YYEEEE. CDR3 size: 15 residues. V dropped 0 bases and J dropped 4; count of bases not matched to a gene: 6. DNA for the CDR3: TGTGCCAGCAGCTTGGCCATGCGGGGGGATTACGAGCAGTACTTC. This translates into CASSLAMRGDYEQYF.

The chain joins TRBV20-1 to TRBJ2-1, with 8 positions matching TRBD2. This CDR3 is built from 15 residues. Germline V gives CDR1 DFQATT, CDR2 SNEGSKA (reference sequence). V dropped 6 bases and J dropped 4; count of bases not matched to a gene: 11. The CDR3 spells CSAAASRGVYNEQFF. The CDR3 coding sequence is TGCAGTGCCGCAGCCTCGCGGGGGGTATACAATGAGCAGTTCTTC.

The V and J genes are TRBV4-2 and TRBJ2-5; D assignment may be TRBD1 or TRBD2 (6 bases each). V dropped 0 bases and J dropped 5 bases, with 16 bases sitting between them. The CDR3 runs to 16 residues. Germline V gives CDR1 LGHNA, CDR2 YNFKEQ. In nucleotides, the CDR3 is TGTGCCAGCAGCCAAGATGGGGGGCCTCTCGAGGAGACCCAGTACTTC. Translated, it gives CASSQDGGPLEETQYF.

The chain is built from TRBV24-1 and TRBJ2-1, with 7 bases identical to TRBD2. There are 15 residues in the CDR3. V was pared by 4 bases and J by 4 bases, with 6 bases of the junction left unmatched. Germline CDR1 reads KGHDR; CDR2 reads SFDVKD. The CDR3: CATSERAGEYNEQFF. In DNA, the CDR3 is TGTGCCACCAGTGAGCGGGCGGGGGAATACAATGAGCAGTTCTTC.

This chain uses TRBV20-1 with TRBJ1-2, with 9 bases that match TRBD1. CDR3 size: 13 residues. The V segment lost 4 bases and the J segment 4 bases; nucleotides outside the gene matches: 4. Germline V gives CDR1 DFQATT, CDR2 SNEGSKA (reference sequence). CDR3 in amino acids: CSAMGQGSYGYTF. The DNA of the CDR3 is TGCAGTGCTATGGGACAGGGTAGCTATGGCTACACCTTC.

This clonotype showed up just a few times. V and J are TRBV6-1 and TRBJ2-3; D is uncertain. Germline lookup yields CDR1 MNHNS and CDR2 SASEGT. This CDR3 has 15 residues. The V end was cut by 7 bases, the J end by 4 bases, with 18 bases between. The CDR3 DNA is TGTGCCAGCACCCACTCCGGTCCAGCCCCAGATACGCAGTATTTT. It is translated as CASTHSGPAPDTQYF.

J is TRBJ2-1 and V is TRBV20-1, with 8 nucleotides matching TRBD2. Unmatched junction bases numbered 6, after V lost 5 bases and J lost 3 bases. The CDR3 loop spans 14 amino acids. Germline CDR1 reads DFQATT; CDR2 reads SNEGSKA (reference sequence). The CDR3 sequence is CSASGGQNYNEQFF. The DNA for the CDR3 is TGCAGTGCTTCGGGGGGGCAAAACTACAATGAGCAGTTCTTC.

V usage is TRBV6-5 and J usage is TRBJ1-6, with a weak D call TRBD1 (6 bases). With 3 bases removed from V and 8 bases from J, the gap between germline ends came to 14 bases. From germline, CDR1 is MNHEY and CDR2 SVGAGI. The CDR3 extends over 15 amino acids. CDR3 coding DNA: TGTGCCAGCAGTTATGAGGGGGTAAGGGATTCACCCCTCCACTTT. Encoded protein: CASSYEGVRDSPLHF.

This chain uses TRBV10-3 with TRBJ2-5; D is undetermined. The germline V gene has CDR1 ENHRY and CDR2 SYGVKD. CDR3 length: 12 residues. V was cut by 1 base and J by 5 bases, with 5 bases left in between. The DNA for the CDR3 is TGTGCCATCAGTGAGTTGAAGGAGACCCAGTACTTC. It codes for CAISELKETQYF.

This clonotype was detected only a few times. This chain uses TRBV5-4 with TRBJ1-2; maybe TRBD1 (6 bases). Per the germline V gene, CDR1 is SGHNT and CDR2 is YYREEE (reference sequence). This CDR3 spans 13 amino acids. Trimming left V 3 bases short and J 5 bases short, with 11 bases between. DNA of the CDR3: TGTGCCAGCAGCTCCGGAGGGGGGTATGGCTACACCTTC. Residues: CASSSGGGYGYTF.

This chain joins TRBV24-1 and TRBJ2-4, with TRBD1 as a possible D gene (5 bases). The germline V gene has CDR1 KGHDR and CDR2 SFDVKD. V was cut by 5 bases and J by 10 bases, with 14 bases left in between. The CDR3 runs 13 residues. CDR3: CATSGGQGTIQYF. CDR3 bases: TGTGCCACCAGTGGAGGCCAGGGTACAATTCAGTACTTC.

This clonotype was observed once. This chain joins TRBV29-1 and TRBJ2-1; D gene unclear. With 5 bases removed from V and 2 bases from J, the gap between germline ends came to 7 bases. Germline assignment: CDR1 SQVTM and CDR2 ANQGSEA. The CDR3 extends over 12 amino acids. This chain's CDR3 is CSVIPPYNEQFF. The CDR3 DNA is TGCAGCGTTATCCCCCCCTACAATGAGCAGTTCTTC.

J is TRBJ1-3 and V is TRBV4-3; D might be TRBD1 (5 bases). Germline lookup yields CDR1 LGHNA and CDR2 YSLEER. The CDR3 contains 14 residues. Trimming cost V 1 base and J 4 bases, with 8 bases left between them. This chain's CDR3 is CASSQVTAGNTIYF. Here the CDR3 DNA reads TGCGCCAGCAGCCAAGTGACAGCCGGAAACACCATATATTTT.

The chain employs TRBV20-1 and TRBJ1-1; a possible D gene is TRBD1 (5 bases). V dropped 3 bases and J dropped 5 bases, with 10 bases sitting between them. This CDR3 comprises 12 residues. The germline CDR1 and CDR2 sequences are DFQATT and SNEGSKA (reference sequence). The CDR3 DNA is TGCAGTGCTAGTCCGGGACCTACTGAAGCTTTCTTT. It yields the protein CSASPGPTEAFF.

The chain has TRBV3-1 and TRBJ2-5, with D tentatively TRBD2 (7 bases). CDR1 LGHDT and CDR2 YNNKEL come from the germline V gene (reference sequence). The CDR3 contains 14 residues. V gave up 1 base and J gave up 4 bases, with 10 bases separating them. This chain's CDR3 is CASSQGGGLETQYF. CDR3 DNA: TGTGCCAGCAGCCAAGGCGGGGGCTTAGAGACCCAGTACTTC.

The J gene is TRBJ2-4, the V gene TRBV25-1; a possible D gene is TRBD2 (5 bases). CDR3 length: 14 amino acids. In germline, CDR1 is MGHDK, CDR2 SYGVNS. V was cut by 6 bases and J by 1 base, with 10 bases left in between. The CDR3: CASSRGGAKNIQYF. As DNA, the CDR3 is TGTGCCAGCAGCCGAGGCGGGGCCAAAAACATTCAGTACTTC. The whole variable domain, remainder taken from reference TRBV25-1 and TRBJ2-4, is EADIYQTPRYLVIGTGKKITLECSQTMGHDKMYWYQQDPGMELHLIHYSYGVNSTEKGDLSSESTVSRIRTEHFPLTLESARPSHTSQYLCASSRGGAKNIQYFGAGTRLSVL.

V and J are TRBV7-9 and TRBJ2-7; 7 nucleotides match TRBD1. The CDR3 is made up of 15 amino acids. Germline V lookup: CDR1 SEHNR, CDR2 FQNEAQ (reference sequence). The junction had 5 bases not matched to a gene; V was cut back by 0 bases and J by 3 bases. CDR3 coding DNA: TGTGCCAGCAGCTTAGCGCAGGGGGTATACTACGAGCAGTACTTC. Its translation is CASSLAQGVYYEQYF.